The 13 T cell receptor beta chains given below trace back to one sample, sequenced in a study of response to subunit inactivated influenza vaccine. MiXCR was run by TCRdb on the RT-PCR reads, yielding one entry per CDR3 protein. The sample has about 540,000 distinct CDR3 sequences, around 21% seen once; the top ten hold 2.5% to 3%. These data were also reused for a study on T cells expressing NK-cell markers. That report notes: It was by 5'RACE template switching with UMIs that TCR beta cDNA was made.

Sample: CD4+ T cells sorted from PBMCs, taken about 11 days after vaccination. Receptors originate from a man aged 50 to 59 who received an inactivated influenza vaccine.

A few counts support this clonotype. The V gene is TRBV6-2 or TRBV6-3, the J gene TRBJ1-1; D gene ambiguous. With 2 bases removed from V and 0 bases from J, the gap between germline ends came to 10 bases. Per the germline V gene, CDR1 is MNHEY and CDR2 is SVGEGT. The CDR3 covers 15 residues. DNA for the CDR3: TGTGCCAGCAGTTACGGGCAGAGCATGAACACTGAAGCTTTCTTT. Translated: CASSYGQSMNTEAFF.

This clonotype was seen a handful of times. CDR3 protein: CSASPILAGERETQYF. Written as DNA, the CDR3 is TGCAGTGCTAGCCCCATACTAGCGGGGGAGCGGGAGACCCAGTACTTC. V usage is TRBV20-1 and J usage is TRBJ2-5; TRBD2 agrees at 11 bases. Germline CDR1 and CDR2: DFQATT and SNEGSKA (reference sequence). The junction had 11 bases not matched to a gene; V was cut back by 3 bases and J by 5 bases. There are 16 residues in the CDR3.

This clonotype occurred many times. V and J are TRBV5-1 and TRBJ2-5; D call uncertain. CDR3 length: 15 amino acids. The germline V and J ends were trimmed by 0 bases and 2 bases, with 11 bases remaining between them. In germline, CDR1 is SGHRS, CDR2 YFSETQ. DNA for the CDR3: TGCGCCAGCAGCTTGGGATTACACAGTCAAGAGACCCAGTACTTC. Translated, it gives CASSLGLHSQETQYF.

This chain connects TRBV28 to TRBJ1-1; 8 nucleotides line up with TRBD1. There are 14 residues in the CDR3. CDR1 is MDHEN and CDR2 is SYDVKM in the germline V gene. The J segment lost 6 bases and the V segment lost 6 bases, leaving 9 bases of the junction unmatched. Written as DNA, the CDR3 is TGTGCCAGCAGGTTTGACAGGGGACCGGCTGAAGCTTTCTTT. Translating it yields CASRFDRGPAEAFF.

The rearrangement uses TRBV7-9 and TRBJ1-1, with a possible D match to TRBD1 (5 bases). CDR1 and CDR2 from the germline V gene are SEHNR and FQNEAQ (reference sequence). The CDR3 extends over 14 amino acids. Trimming pared 6 bases from V and 3 bases from J, leaving 14 bases between. CDR3 sequence: CASSWGGTDTEAFF. The DNA of the CDR3 is TGTGCCAGCAGTTGGGGGGGTACGGACACTGAAGCTTTCTTT. The complete variable domain, with remaining parts taken from reference TRBV7-9 and TRBJ1-1, reads DTGVSQNPRHKITKRGQNVTFRCDPISEHNRLYWYRQTLGQGPEFLTYFQNEAQLEKSRLLSDRFSAERPKGSFSTLEIQRTEQGDSAMYLCASSWGGTDTEAFFGQGTRLTVV.

This clonotype was seen a few times. The chain combines TRBV5-1 with TRBJ2-5; D perhaps matches TRBD2 (6 bases). Per the germline V gene, CDR1 is SGHRS and CDR2 is YFSETQ. This CDR3 region has 14 residues. The V and J ends lost 0 bases and 5 bases respectively, with 11 bases between them. As DNA, the CDR3 is TGCGCCAGCAGCTTGGCCGGGGGTATGGAGACCCAGTACTTC. As protein: CASSLAGGMETQYF.

This rearrangement joins TRBV18 to TRBJ2-3, with D uncertain. In germline, CDR1 is KGHSH, CDR2 LQKENI. This CDR3 is built from 13 residues. V lost 4 bases, J lost 4 bases, and 9 bases lay in between. CDR3 nucleotides: TGTGCCAGCTCACTTAAAGTGCCAGATACGCAGTATTTT. Translation gives CASSLKVPDTQYF.

This clonotype was observed a handful of times. The rearrangement links TRBV18 to TRBJ2-7, with D perhaps TRBD1 (5 bases). The CDR3 is 14 residues long. Per the germline V gene, CDR1 is KGHSH and CDR2 is LQKENI. V shed 6 bases and J shed 0 bases, with 12 bases lying between them. The CDR3 nucleotides read TGTGCCAGCTCCTTCAGGGATAGCTCCTACGAGCAGTACTTC. Translated: CASSFRDSSYEQYF.

V usage is TRBV2 and J usage is TRBJ2-2; D gene unclear. V was shortened by 5 bases and J by 1 base, with 8 bases between the two germline ends. The V gene's germline CDR1 is SNHLY and CDR2 FYNNEI. This CDR3 comprises 14 residues. CDR3 sequence (DNA): TGTGCCAGCAGTTGGAAAAAGAACACCGGGGAGCTGTTTTTT. Protein product: CASSWKKNTGELFF.

This clonotype occurred a few times. This chain links TRBV12-3 or TRBV12-4 with TRBJ2-3; 10 bases map to TRBD2. The CDR3 consists of 17 residues. Germline trimming cut 6 bases from V and 4 bases from J; bases unmatched to any gene: 13. This CDR3 reads CASRQLMSGGASDTQYF. The CDR3 nucleotides read TGTGCCAGCAGGCAACTCATGAGCGGGGGGGCATCAGATACGCAGTATTTT.

The V call is TRBV15, the J call TRBJ2-7; the D gene could be TRBD1 or TRBD2 (5 bases each). The CDR3 is 13 residues long. V was clipped by 9 bases and J by 2 bases, with 14 bases between them. Germline CDR1 LNHNV, CDR2 YYDKDF (reference sequence). For the CDR3, the DNA is TGTGCCACAGCACGGGACGGACCCTACGAGCAGTACTTC. Residues: CATARDGPYEQYF.

This chain connects TRBV14 to TRBJ1-2; D may be TRBD1 (6 bases). CDR3 length equals 15 residues. Germline V gene sequence: CDR1 SGHDN, CDR2 FVKESK. V shed 1 base and J shed 4 bases, with 13 bases lying between them. CDR3 DNA sequence: TGTGCCAGCAGCCAAGTACAGGGCTCGGGCTATGGCTACACCTTC. Its protein product is CASSQVQGSGYGYTF.

This clonotype was seen only a few times. The CDR3 here is CASSSGVTTNEKLFF. The CDR3 bases are TGTGCCAGTAGTAGTGGAGTGACGACTAATGAAAAACTGTTTTTT. This chain uses TRBV19 with TRBJ1-4; D ambiguous. This CDR3 is built from 15 residues. The V and J ends lost 4 bases and 2 bases respectively, with 11 bases between them. CDR1 and CDR2 from the germline V gene are LNHDA and SQIVND (reference sequence).